A selection of T cell receptor beta chains follows, all from one sample in a study of T cells after yellow fever vaccination. TCRdb called the 5' RACE reads again in MiXCR, with one record for every CDR3 protein. The sample carries 85,000 to 100,000 distinct CDR3 sequences, approximately 6.3% recorded once. The sample in question was CD8+ T cells sorted from PBMCs, obtained 10 days after the yellow fever booster vaccination. All receptors derive from a man younger than 30 who received the YFV17D yellow fever vaccine. CDR3s include the opening cysteine and the closing phenylalanine or tryptophan. A D gene is named only where the DNA matches it firmly. Where a row states a size, it is once, few, many or the class of an expanded clone; other rows omit it.

>TRBV20-1|.|TRBJ2-1|.
TGCAGTGCTAGGCCCACGAGCTCCTACAATGAGCAGTTCTTC
CSARPTSSYNEQFF
>TRBV15|.|TRBJ2-3|few
TGTGCCACCACCCCGGTTCGGGGAGCCACAGATACGCAGTATTTT
CATTPVRGATDTQYF
>TRBV5-1|TRBD2|TRBJ2-7|many
TGCGCCAGCAGCTTGGGGACTAGCGGGGGCTACGAGCAGTACTTC
CASSLGTSGGYEQYF
>TRBV7-3|TRBD2|TRBJ2-3|.
TGTGCCAGCAGCCTTAGCGGGGGAGATGCAGATACGCAGTATTTT
CASSLSGGDADTQYF
>TRBV20-1|.|TRBJ1-5|few
TGCAGTGCTAGCGCTCAGGGTAGGACCATTTTAAATCAGCCCCAGCATTTT
CSASAQGRTILNQPQHF
>TRBV29-1|TRBD2|TRBJ2-7|few
TGCAGCGTTGGGGAGGGATTGGGCTCCTACGAGCAGTACTTC
CSVGEGLGSYEQYF
>TRBV6-2/TRBV6-3|.|TRBJ2-1|.
TGTGCCAGCAGTTACTCGCAGCGGGAGTTCTTC
CASSYSQREFF
>TRBV20-1|.|TRBJ2-3|.
TGCAGTGCTAGTCTACCTAAGACAGATACGCAGTATTTT
CSASLPKTDTQYF
>TRBV5-1|TRBD2|TRBJ2-1|few
TGCGCCAGCGGGCTTGGGACTAGCGGTTACAATGAGCAGTTCTTC
CASGLGTSGYNEQFF
>TRBV7-9|.|TRBJ2-3|few
TGTGCCAGCAGCCCCCGCACAGATACGCAGTATTTT
CASSPRTDTQYF
>TRBV5-5|.|TRBJ2-1|few
TGTGCCAGCAGCGTCGGACTCCAGAGCTCCTACAATGAGCAGTTCTTC
CASSVGLQSSYNEQFF
>TRBV5-1|.|TRBJ2-7|few
TGCGCCAGCAGCTTGCAAACTAGCTTTAATTCCTACGAGCAGTACTTC
CASSLQTSFNSYEQYF
>TRBV29-1|TRBD1|TRBJ1-2|few
TGCAGCGCCAGCTTCCAGGGGGGTGGCTATGGCTACACCTTC
CSASFQGGGYGYTF
>TRBV7-6|.|TRBJ2-4|few
TGTGCCAGCAGCTTAGGAGGGGGTATAGACATTCAGTACTTC
CASSLGGGIDIQYF
>TRBV9|TRBD1|TRBJ1-2|.
TGTGCCAGCAGCTCATCGGGACAGAACTATGGCTACACCTTC
CASSSSGQNYGYTF
>TRBV27|.|TRBJ2-5|.
TGTGCCAGCAGTTTACTACCGTACCAAGAGACCCAGTACTTC
CASSLLPYQETQYF
>TRBV20-1|.|TRBJ2-5|few
TGCAGTGCTCGAATATTAGAGACCCAGTACTTC
CSARILETQYF
>TRBV7-2|.|TRBJ1-4|few
TGTGCCAGCAGCTTAGAACCAACTAATGAAAAACTGTTTTTT
CASSLEPTNEKLFF
>TRBV7-9|TRBD1|TRBJ2-6|.
TGTGCCAGCAGCCCAATTGGGACAGGCTCTGGGGCCAACGTCCTGACTTTC
CASSPIGTGSGANVLTF
>TRBV4-3|.|TRBJ1-5|few
TGCGCCAGCAGCCCACGATGGACTCAAGACAATCAGCCCCAGCATTTT
CASSPRWTQDNQPQHF
>TRBV12-3/TRBV12-4|.|TRBJ1-5|few
TGTGCCAGCAGCCCACTTCCGCGGGCCCAGCCCCAGCATTTT
CASSPLPRAQPQHF
>TRBV6-6|.|TRBJ2-3|.
TGTGCCAGCAGTGACCTCCGTACCATGACTAGCACAGATACGCAGTATTTT
CASSDLRTMTSTDTQYF
>TRBV19|TRBD1|TRBJ2-2|few
TGTGCCACCAGTGGACAGGGACTTTCCGGGGAGCTGTTTTTT
CATSGQGLSGELFF
>TRBV20-1|.|TRBJ1-1|.
TGCAGTGCTACAGGAGATTTCATGAACACTGAAGCTTTCTTT
CSATGDFMNTEAFF
>TRBV4-2|TRBD1|TRBJ1-4|.
TGTGCCAGCAGCCGACCGGGACAGCAGAATGAAAAACTGTTTTTT
CASSRPGQQNEKLFF
>TRBV5-5|TRBD2|TRBJ2-2|.
TGTGCCAGCAGCCCGACTAGCGGGGTCTACACCGGGGAGCTGTTTTTT
CASSPTSGVYTGELFF
>TRBV6-2/TRBV6-3|.|TRBJ1-1|.
TGTGCCAGCAGTTACTCCCGGGGCGGAGGCACTGAAGCTTTCTTT
CASSYSRGGGTEAFF
>TRBV12-3/TRBV12-4|.|TRBJ2-1|few
TGTGCCAGCAGTGGGGGGGAGCAGTTCTTC
CASSGGEQFF
>TRBV12-3/TRBV12-4|.|TRBJ2-3|many
TGTGCCAGCAGTTTATTGGAAGAGGGCACAGATACGCAGTATTTT
CASSLLEEGTDTQYF
>TRBV25-1|TRBD1|TRBJ2-3|.
TGTGCCAGCAGTAAACTGGGGGGACAGGGGCCCACAGATACGCAGTATTTT
CASSKLGGQGPTDTQYF
>TRBV12-3/TRBV12-4|.|TRBJ2-2|.
TGTGCCAGCAGTTTTTCGTGGCCCGGGGCCGGGGAGCTGTTTTTT
CASSFSWPGAGELFF